The clone carrying this TCR beta chain was counted ten times or more. MiXCR, run by TCRdb on the RT-PCR reads, gives a single entry per CDR3 protein. The sample carries more than 550,000 distinct CDR3 sequences, 11% to 15% recorded once. CDR3 length equals 16 residues. Between the trimmed V and J ends, which lost 7 bases and 3 bases, there was a span of 22 bases. Sequencing used memory CD4+ T cells from blood. This chain connects TRBV12-3 or TRBV12-4 to TRBJ2-7; D is perhaps TRBD2 (7 bases). The receptor's source is a female donor in good health, serving as a healthy control. CDR3 bases: TGTGCCAGCACCCCCCATGGGGGGGCAGGTGGCTACGAGCAGTACTTC. Amino acids: CASTPHGGAGGYEQYF.